This T cell receptor (beta chain) was obtained from a study of beta chain features in type 1 diabetes. Study observations and caveats: VDJ junctions from patients with type 1 diabetes contained fewer insertions and more deletions. Shortening that was moderate but significant affected the TCRB CDR3s of Type 1 diabetes patients in all four CD4+ subsets.

This clone was counted a few times. The antigen is unknown. The V gene's germline CDR1 is LNHDA and CDR2 SQIVND (reference sequence). This CDR3 is built from 15 residues. The junction had 11 bases not matched to a gene; V was cut back by 4 bases and J by 8 bases. Reverse transcribing all isolated RNA meant expressed TCRB transcripts were sequenced. Produced via immunoSEQ multiplex PCR; TCRdb's table is partial and in-frame only. Of about 300,000 clones detected, less than 15% appear once; the ten largest clones hold about 0.016%. The gene calls are TRBV19 and TRBJ2-4; 7 nucleotides align to TRBD2. Sequencing used naive CD4+ T cells from blood. The receptor was isolated from a woman between 18 and 30 years old with type 1 diabetes. DNA for the CDR3: TGTGCCAGTAGTACGTCCCGGACTAGGGGTCACATTCAGTACTTC. This gives the protein CASSTSRTRGHIQYF. Combining the CDR3 with reference TRBV19 and TRBJ2-4 gives the whole variable domain DGGITQSPKYLFRKEGQNVTLSCEQNLNHDAMYWYRQDPGQGLRLIYYSQIVNDFQKGDIAEGYSVSREKKESFPLTVTSAQKNPTAFYLCASSTSRTRGHIQYFGAGTRLSVL.